This T cell receptor beta chain was found in a study of beta chain features in type 1 diabetes. Germline V CDR1 and CDR2: KGHSH, LQKENI. This CDR3 is 15 amino acids long. The V gene end was trimmed by 5 bases and the J gene end by 2 bases; junction bases not matched to a gene: 7. Study results and caveats: Equally in patients and controls, shorter templates might have been favored by PCR. Insertion counts at VDJ junctions were lower in type 1 diabetes patients, who also showed more deletions there.

The study reverse transcribed the entire isolated RNA, so it sequenced expressed TCRB transcripts. TCRdb's table, derived via immunoSEQ multiplex PCR, lists solely in-frame clones and lacks some. The sample yields 900,000 or so clones, 15% to 20% seen once. With regard to this clone: Its specificity is unknown.

Central memory, naive, regulatory and stem cell-like memory CD4+ cells were sorted by CD45RO/CCR7/CD25/CD127/CD95/CD27. Purity of each sorted population was above 98%. The sample was naive CD4+ T cells from blood. The chain joins TRBV18 to TRBJ2-3; 7 bases map to TRBD2. This receptor was identified in a woman aged 18-29 years in good health. CDR3 region: CASSTVLAVTDTQYF. Written as DNA, the CDR3 is TGTGCCAGCTCAACGGTCCTAGCGGTCACAGATACGCAGTATTTT.